This TCR beta chain is drawn from a study of human T cells and chemical hapten exposure. Across the study: Per-sample variation in TCR yield stemmed mainly from small pooled library volume differences.

Individual cDNA molecules (in the library) carried attached unique molecular identifiers. In the source study's methods: TCRs per sample had a median of around 100,000 and ranged from about 23,224 to 700,000. TCRdb fed the reads into MiXCR, producing one record per CDR3 protein. Here the V and J calls rest on TCRdb's processing, not on the authors' analysis. The sample holds 120,000 or so distinct CDR3 sequences, about 7.7% seen once. This CDR3 spans 14 amino acids. The V and J ends lost 3 bases and 2 bases, in that order; junction bases with no gene match: 1. Total RNA was extracted from unfractionated whole blood. This clonotype was observed a few times. The antigen remains undetermined. Findings and caveats of the study: No alteration of TCRs above 1 in 1000 frequency was seen with DPC sensitization.

The receptor's source is a human donor in good health. Some clones in this sample may be carry-over from other donors' samples. The sequencing input was whole blood. The chain has TRBV12-3 or TRBV12-4 and TRBJ2-3, with 8 positions matching TRBD2. CDR3 in DNA: TGTGCCAGCAGTTTGACTAGCGCCACAGATACGCAGTATTTT. Amino acids: CASSLTSATDTQYF.